The clone carrying this T cell receptor (beta chain) showed up just once. Trimming cost V 5 bases and J 0 bases, with 12 bases left between them. The CDR3 runs to 15 residues. The germline V gene encodes CDR1 LNHDA and CDR2 SQIVND (reference sequence). The data originate from a study of blood T cell repertoires in COVID-19. Everyone who took part was about 18 to 90 years old, and they came from about two dozen US areas. This table comes from immunoSEQ multiplex PCR, and its TCRdb copy is limited to in-frame clones, with some not included. The repertoire includes 110,000 to 150,000 clones, over 80% of them detected once, and 6.2% sits in the top ten.

The sequence was collected from a woman aged 40 to 49 who had recovered from COVID-19. The sequenced material came from PBMCs or T cells enriched from blood (not recorded which). This rearrangement joins TRBV19 to TRBJ2-3; D unclear. The CDR3 sequence is CASSLVATSTDTQYF. CDR3 DNA: TGTGCCAGTAGTTTGGTCGCGACTAGCACAGATACGCAGTATTTT.